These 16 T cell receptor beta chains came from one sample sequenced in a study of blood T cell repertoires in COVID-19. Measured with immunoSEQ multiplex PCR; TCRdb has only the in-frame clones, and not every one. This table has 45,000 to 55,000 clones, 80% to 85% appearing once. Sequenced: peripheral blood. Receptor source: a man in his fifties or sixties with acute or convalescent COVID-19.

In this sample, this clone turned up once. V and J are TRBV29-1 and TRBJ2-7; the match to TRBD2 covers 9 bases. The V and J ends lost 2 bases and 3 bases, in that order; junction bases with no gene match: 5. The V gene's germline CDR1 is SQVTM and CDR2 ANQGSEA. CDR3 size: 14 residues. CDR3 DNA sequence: TGCAGCGTTGAACTAGGGACTAGCAGCTACGAGCAGTACTTC. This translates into CSVELGTSSYEQYF.

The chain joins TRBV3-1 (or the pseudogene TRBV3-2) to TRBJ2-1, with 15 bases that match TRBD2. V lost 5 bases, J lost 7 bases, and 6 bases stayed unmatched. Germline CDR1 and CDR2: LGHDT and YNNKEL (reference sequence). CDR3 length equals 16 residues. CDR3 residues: CASSKYGTSGGNEQFF. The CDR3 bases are TGTGCCAGCAGCAAATACGGGACTAGCGGGGGGAATGAGCAGTTCTTC.

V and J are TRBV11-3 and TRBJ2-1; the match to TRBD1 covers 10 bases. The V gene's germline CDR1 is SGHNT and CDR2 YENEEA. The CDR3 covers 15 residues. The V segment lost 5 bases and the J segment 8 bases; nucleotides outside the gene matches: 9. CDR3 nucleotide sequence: TGTGCCAGCAGCCCCGGGACAGGGGATCCCGATGAGCAGTTCTTC. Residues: CASSPGTGDPDEQFF.

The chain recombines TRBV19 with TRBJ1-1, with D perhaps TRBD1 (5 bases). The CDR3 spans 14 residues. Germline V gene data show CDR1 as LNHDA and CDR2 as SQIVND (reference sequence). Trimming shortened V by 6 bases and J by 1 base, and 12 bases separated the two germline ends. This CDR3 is CASSTPGQNTEAFF. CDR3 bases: TGTGCCAGTAGCACCCCTGGACAGAACACTGAAGCTTTCTTT.

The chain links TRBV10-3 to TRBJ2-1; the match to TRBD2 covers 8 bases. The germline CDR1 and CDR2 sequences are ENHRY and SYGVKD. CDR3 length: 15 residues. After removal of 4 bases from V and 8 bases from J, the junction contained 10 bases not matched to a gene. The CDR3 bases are TGTGCCATCAGTGGGAGCGGGAGAAGGGTATATGAGCAGTTCTTC. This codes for CAISGSGRRVYEQFF.

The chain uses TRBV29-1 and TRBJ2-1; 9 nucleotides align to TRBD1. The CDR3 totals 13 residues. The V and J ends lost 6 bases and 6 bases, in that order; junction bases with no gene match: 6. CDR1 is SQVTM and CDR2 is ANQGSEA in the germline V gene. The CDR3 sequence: CSVAGTGSNEQFF. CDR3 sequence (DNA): TGCAGCGTCGCCGGGACAGGGAGCAATGAGCAGTTCTTC.

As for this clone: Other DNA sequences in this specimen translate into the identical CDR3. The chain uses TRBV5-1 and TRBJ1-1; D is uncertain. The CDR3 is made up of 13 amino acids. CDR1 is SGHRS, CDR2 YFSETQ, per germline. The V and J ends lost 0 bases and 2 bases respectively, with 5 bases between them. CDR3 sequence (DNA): TGCGCCAGCAGCTTGGCAGGCAACACTGAAGCTTTCTTT. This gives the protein CASSLAGNTEAFF.

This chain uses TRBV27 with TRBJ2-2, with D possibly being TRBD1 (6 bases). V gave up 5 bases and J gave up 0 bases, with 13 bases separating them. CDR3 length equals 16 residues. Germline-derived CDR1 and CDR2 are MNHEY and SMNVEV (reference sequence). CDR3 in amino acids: CASSIIWGPNTGELFF. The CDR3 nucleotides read TGTGCCAGCAGTATCATTTGGGGGCCGAACACCGGGGAGCTGTTTTTT.

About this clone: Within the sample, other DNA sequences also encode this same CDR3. Here the CDR3 reads CASRTQGDTEAFF. CDR3 DNA sequence: TGTGCCAGCCGAACTCAGGGGGACACTGAAGCTTTCTTT. The chain employs TRBV6-5 and TRBJ1-1; 7 nucleotides agree with TRBD1. The germline gives CDR1 MNHEY, CDR2 SVGAGI. With 8 bases clipped from V and 3 bases from J, the junction kept 6 bases outside the gene matches. This CDR3 comprises 13 residues.

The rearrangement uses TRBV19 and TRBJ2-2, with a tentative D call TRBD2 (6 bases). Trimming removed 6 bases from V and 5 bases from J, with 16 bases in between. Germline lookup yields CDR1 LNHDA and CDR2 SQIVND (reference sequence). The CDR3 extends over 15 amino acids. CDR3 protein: CASRRSGVNTGELFF. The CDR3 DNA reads TGTGCCAGTAGGAGATCGGGGGTAAATACCGGGGAGCTGTTTTTT.

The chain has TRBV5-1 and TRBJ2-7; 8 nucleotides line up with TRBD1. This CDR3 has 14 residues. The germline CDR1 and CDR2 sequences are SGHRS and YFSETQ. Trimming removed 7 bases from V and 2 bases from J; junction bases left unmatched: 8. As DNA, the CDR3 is TGCGCCAGCGAGAGAGGACAGGGCACCTACGAGCAGTACTTC. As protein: CASERGQGTYEQYF. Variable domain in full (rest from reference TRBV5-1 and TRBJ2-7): KAGVTQTPRYLIKTRGQQVTLSCSPISGHRSVSWYQQTPGQGLQFLFEYFSETQRNKGNFPGRFSGRQFSNSRSEMNVSTLELGDSALYLCASERGQGTYEQYFGPGTRLTVT.

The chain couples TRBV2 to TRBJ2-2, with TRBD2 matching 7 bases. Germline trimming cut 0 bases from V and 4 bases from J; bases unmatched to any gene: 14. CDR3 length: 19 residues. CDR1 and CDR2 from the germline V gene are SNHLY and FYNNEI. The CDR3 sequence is CASSEAKMTWGGSTGELFF. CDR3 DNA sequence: TGTGCCAGCAGTGAAGCGAAAATGACGTGGGGGGGTTCCACCGGGGAGCTGTTTTTT.

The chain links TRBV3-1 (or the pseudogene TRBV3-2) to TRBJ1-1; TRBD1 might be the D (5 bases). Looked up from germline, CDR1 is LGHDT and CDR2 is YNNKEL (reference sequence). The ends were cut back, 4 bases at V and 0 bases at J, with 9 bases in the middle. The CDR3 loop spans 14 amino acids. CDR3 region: CASSPDSMNTEAFF. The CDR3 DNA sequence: TGTGCCAGCAGCCCAGACAGTATGAACACTGAAGCTTTCTTT.

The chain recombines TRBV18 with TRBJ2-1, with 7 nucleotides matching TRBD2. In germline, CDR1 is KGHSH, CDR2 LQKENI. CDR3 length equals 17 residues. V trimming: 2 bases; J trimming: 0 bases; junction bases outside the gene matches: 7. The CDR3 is CASSPTGGLSSYNEQFF. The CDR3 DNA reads TGTGCCAGCTCACCAACGGGGGGACTAAGCTCCTACAATGAGCAGTTCTTC. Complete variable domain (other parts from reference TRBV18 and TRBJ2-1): NAGVMQNPRHLVRRRGQEARLRCSPMKGHSHVYWYRQLPEEGLKFMVYLQKENIIDESGMPKERFSAEFPKEGPSILRIQQVVRGDSAAYFCASSPTGGLSSYNEQFFGPGTRLTVL.

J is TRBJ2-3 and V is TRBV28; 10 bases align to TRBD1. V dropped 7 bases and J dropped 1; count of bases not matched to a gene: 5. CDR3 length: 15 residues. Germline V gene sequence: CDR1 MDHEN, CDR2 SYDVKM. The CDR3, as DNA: TGTGCCAGCACCATCGACAGGGGGCGCACAGATACGCAGTATTTT. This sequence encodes CASTIDRGRTDTQYF.

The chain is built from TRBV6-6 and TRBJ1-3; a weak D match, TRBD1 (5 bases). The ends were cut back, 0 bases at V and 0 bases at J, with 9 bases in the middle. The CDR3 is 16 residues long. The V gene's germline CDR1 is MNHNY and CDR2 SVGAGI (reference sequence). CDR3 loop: CASSYSGQPSGNTIYF. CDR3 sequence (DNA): TGTGCCAGCAGTTACTCGGGGCAGCCCTCTGGAAACACCATATATTTT.